The sequence of this T cell receptor (beta chain) was determined in a study of response to subunit inactivated influenza vaccine. For this clonotype: Antigen unknown.

From the RT-PCR reads, TCRdb called clonotypes with MiXCR, one entry per CDR3 protein. The data show almost 250,000 distinct CDR3 sequences, 12% seen once. From germline, CDR1 is DFQATT and CDR2 SNEGSKA (reference sequence). Trimming removed 6 bases at V and 3 bases at J, with 11 bases between. This CDR3 spans 12 amino acids. Overall study results and limits: Authors suggested few new T cells are recruited by each seasonal influenza vaccination.

This chain links TRBV20-1 with TRBJ1-1; the D is unclear. The sample was non-naive T cells sorted from PBMCs, taken 14 to 15 days before vaccination. The TCR was taken from a man aged 50-60 years who received an inactivated influenza vaccine. The CDR3 bases are TGCAGTGCAGATCCCGTCTACACTGAAGCTTTCTTT. Encoded protein: CSADPVYTEAFF.